Presented here are 15 T cell receptor beta chains from one specimen sequenced in a study of blood T cell repertoires in COVID-19. Assay used: immunoSEQ multiplex PCR; TCRdb lists only in-frame clones, some missing. The sample has 40,000 or so clones, 70% to 90% seen once. The sequencing sample was made of peripheral blood. The receptors were gathered from a human donor in a cohort sampled during active COVID-19.

A word on this clone: This sample also contains other DNA sequences that code for the same CDR3. This chain joins TRBV6-5 and TRBJ2-2; no firm D call. Trimming shortened V by 4 bases and J by 0 bases, and 6 bases separated the two germline ends. Germline V lookup: CDR1 MNHEY, CDR2 SVGAGI. CDR3 length: 14 residues. CDR3 loop: CASSSGANTGELFF. CDR3 in DNA: TGTGCCAGCAGTTCGGGTGCGAACACCGGGGAGCTGTTTTTT.

This chain joins TRBV5-1 and TRBJ2-5, with TRBD2 matching 8 bases. Per germline, CDR1 SGHRS and CDR2 YFSETQ. This CDR3 contains 14 residues. V lost 2 bases, J lost 1 base, and 1 base stayed unmatched. CDR3 residues: CASSFAGGQETQYF. DNA of the CDR3: TGCGCCAGCAGCTTCGCGGGGGGCCAAGAGACCCAGTACTTC.

The rearrangement joins TRBV11-2 to TRBJ2-7; TRBD1 matches 10 bases. This CDR3 spans 15 amino acids. In germline, CDR1 is SGHAT, CDR2 FQNNGV. The J segment lost 4 bases and the V segment lost 4 bases, leaving 7 bases of the junction unmatched. CDR3 sequence: CASSSSDRGDYEQYF. The CDR3 coding sequence is TGTGCCAGCAGCTCCTCGGACAGGGGGGATTACGAGCAGTACTTC.

This chain uses TRBV6-6 with TRBJ2-5, with TRBD1 as a possible D gene (5 bases). The germline V gene has CDR1 MNHNY and CDR2 SVGAGI (reference sequence). The CDR3 extends over 14 amino acids. The V gene lost 2 bases and the J gene lost 4 bases, with 11 bases spanning the gap. In nucleotides, the CDR3 is TGTGCCAGCAGTTACCTTAGGGGTGCAGAGACCCAGTACTTC. The encoded protein is CASSYLRGAETQYF.

Here the CDR3 reads CAISLGTGGAYEQYF. CDR3 nucleotides: TGTGCCATCAGTTTAGGGACAGGGGGCGCGTACGAGCAGTACTTC. The chain joins TRBV10-3 to TRBJ2-7; 12 nucleotides align to TRBD1. Germline CDR1 and CDR2: ENHRY and SYGVKD. With 5 bases clipped from V and 4 bases from J, the junction kept 6 bases outside the gene matches. The CDR3 has 15 amino acids.

The chain joins TRBV9 to TRBJ1-6; D call uncertain. The length of the CDR3 is 16 residues. Between the trimmed V and J ends, which lost 2 bases and 6 bases, there was a span of 15 bases. Looked up from germline, CDR1 is SGDLS and CDR2 is YYNGEE. CDR3 in amino acids: CASSVTGLEGNSPLHF. In DNA form, the CDR3 reads TGTGCCAGCAGCGTGACGGGCCTCGAGGGTAATTCACCCCTCCACTTT.

CDR3 protein: CASTPGAFF. The CDR3 bases are TGTGCCAGCACCCCGGGGGCTTTCTTT. The chain recombines TRBV27 with TRBJ1-1, with no clear D. This CDR3 region has 9 residues. CDR1 MNHEY and CDR2 SMNVEV come from the germline V gene (reference sequence). V lost 7 bases and J 11 bases, leaving 8 bases between the germline ends.

This clone showed up just once. This sequence joins TRBV6-1 and TRBJ1-5; D is perhaps TRBD1 (5 bases). The CDR3 is made up of 15 amino acids. CDR1 MNHNS and CDR2 SASEGT come from the germline V gene. V shed 2 bases and J shed 6 bases, with 14 bases lying between them. In DNA form, the CDR3 reads TGTGCCAGCAGTGAATTGCGGGGCGGGGGTCAGCCCCAGCATTTT. Amino acids: CASSELRGGGQPQHF.

The chain combines TRBV19 with TRBJ1-2; 7 bases match TRBD1. This CDR3 is 16 amino acids long. V shed 6 bases, J shed 2 bases, and the junction held 12 bases outside the gene matches. CDR1 is LNHDA and CDR2 is SQIVND in the germline V gene (reference sequence). The CDR3 loop is CASRRTRDSWNYGYTF. For the CDR3, the DNA is TGTGCCAGTAGGCGGACGAGGGACAGCTGGAACTATGGCTACACCTTC.

The rearrangement links TRBV7-9 to TRBJ1-1; maybe TRBD1 (5 bases). This CDR3 has 14 residues. CDR1 is SEHNR and CDR2 is FQNEAQ in the germline V gene (reference sequence). Deletions cut 5 bases from V and 5 bases from J, with 15 bases between. The CDR3: CASSPLTVRTEAFF. CDR3 nucleotide sequence: TGTGCCAGCAGCCCCTTGACAGTGAGGACTGAAGCTTTCTTT.

J is TRBJ1-3 and V is TRBV18; D might be TRBD1 (5 bases). Between the trimmed V and J ends, which lost 4 bases and 0 bases, there was a span of 19 bases. Germline CDR1 reads KGHSH; CDR2 reads LQKENI. This CDR3 comprises 18 residues. The chain's CDR3 is CASSRETSTAYSGNTIYF. CDR3 in DNA: TGTGCCAGCTCACGGGAAACCTCGACAGCCTACTCTGGAAACACCATATATTTT.

The V gene is TRBV18, the J gene TRBJ2-5; 9 bases match TRBD2. V shed 2 bases, J shed 2 bases, and the junction held 6 bases outside the gene matches. The CDR3 extends over 16 amino acids. Germline-derived CDR1 and CDR2 are KGHSH and LQKENI. The CDR3 DNA reads TGTGCCAGCTCACCAAAAGGAGCGGGGGGACAAGAGACCCAGTACTTC. As protein: CASSPKGAGGQETQYF.

The chain combines TRBV2 with TRBJ1-5; no clear D. Trimming shortened V by 6 bases and J by 7 bases, and 16 bases separated the two germline ends. Germline-derived CDR1 and CDR2 are SNHLY and FYNNEI. This CDR3 region has 14 residues. The DNA of the CDR3 is TGTGCCAGCAGGCCGGACTTGGGTGGGCAGCCCCAGCATTTT. Amino acid sequence: CASRPDLGGQPQHF.

This clone occurred a few times. The chain combines TRBV10-1 with TRBJ2-7, with a tentative D call TRBD1 (6 bases). The CDR3 is 13 amino acids. Germline-derived CDR1 and CDR2 are WNHNN and SYGVQD (reference sequence). V was pared by 2 bases and J by 5 bases, with 10 bases between. This CDR3 reads CASSEGWTDEQYF. CDR3 DNA: TGCGCCAGCAGTGAGGGCTGGACAGACGAGCAGTACTTC.

The rearrangement uses TRBV5-1 and TRBJ1-1; maybe TRBD1 (6 bases). CDR1 and CDR2 (germline): SGHRS, YFSETQ. V shed 1 base and J shed 2 bases, with 9 bases lying between them. This CDR3 spans 14 amino acids. Here the CDR3 reads CASSLYGGNTEAFF. For the CDR3, the DNA is TGCGCCAGCAGCTTGTATGGGGGCAACACTGAAGCTTTCTTT.